These 26 T cell receptor beta chains were all obtained from the same sample, sequenced in a study of CD8 T cells in Susac syndrome. It was with random hexamers that about 0.45 to 1 ug RNA was reverse transcribed. MiXCR, applied by TCRdb to the immunoSEQ multiplex PCR reads, yields one record per CDR3 protein. The sample lists around 80,000 distinct CDR3 sequences; 90% to 95% were seen once. Input material: CD8+ T cells from PBMCs. These receptors were taken from a human donor in good health.

The chain joins TRBV4-1 to TRBJ2-7; 11 bases are a match to TRBD2. Per germline, CDR1 MGHRA and CDR2 YSYEKL. CDR3 length: 15 residues. The V and J ends lost 2 bases and 4 bases, in that order; junction bases with no gene match: 4. CDR3 residues: CASSQTSGSGYEQYV. The DNA for the CDR3 is TGCGCCAGCAGCCAAACTAGCGGGAGTGGATACGAGCAGTACGTC.

This chain connects TRBV24-1 to TRBJ2-1; D may be TRBD1 (6 bases). V was pared by 2 bases and J by 6 bases, with 10 bases between. The CDR3 spans 14 residues. The germline V gene has CDR1 KGHDR and CDR2 SFDVKD. CDR3: CATSDSRGSNEQFF. The CDR3 DNA reads as TGTGCCACCAGTGATTCCAGGGGTAGCAATGAGCAGTTCTTC.

This sequence joins TRBV7-9 and TRBJ2-7, with a weak D call TRBD2 (6 bases). This CDR3 region has 12 residues. V was trimmed by 5 bases and J by 6 bases, leaving 11 bases between them. Germline values: CDR1 SEHNR, CDR2 FQNEAQ (reference sequence). CDR3 DNA: TGTGCCAGCAGCATAGGAGGGCGCGAGCAGTACGTC. Protein: CASSIGGREQYV.

The chain has TRBV6-4 and TRBJ2-7, with 10 bases aligning to TRBD2. The CDR3 sequence is 13 residues long. J lost 3 bases, V lost 5 bases, and 1 base had no gene match. The germline CDR1 and CDR2 sequences are MRHNA and SNTAGT. CDR3 protein: CASSWTSGYEQYV. For the CDR3, the DNA is TGTGCCAGCAGTTGGACTAGCGGCTACGAGCAGTACGTC.

The chain carries TRBV9 and TRBJ2-3; the match to TRBD2 covers 12 bases. Per the germline V gene, CDR1 is SGDLS and CDR2 is YYNGEE. The CDR3 length is 16 residues. V trimming: 0 bases; J trimming: 2 bases; junction bases outside the gene matches: 1. The CDR3 coding sequence is TGTGCCAGCAGCGTAGGACTAGCGGGAGACACAGATACGCAGTATTTT. Protein product: CASSVGLAGDTDTQYF.

The V call is TRBV24-1, the J call TRBJ2-3, with TRBD2 matching over 10 bases. In germline, CDR1 is KGHDR, CDR2 SFDVKD. This CDR3 has 18 residues. V lost 0 bases and J lost 4; bases outside the gene matches: 9. The CDR3 nucleotides are TGTGCCACCAGTGATTTGGGCGCAGGGACTAGCGAGGCAGATACGCAGTATTTT. Its translation: CATSDLGAGTSEADTQYF.

The CDR3 loop is CASSQGSQKETQYF. The DNA for the CDR3 is TGCGCCAGCAGCCAAGGGAGCCAGAAAGAGACCCAGTACTTC. The chain joins TRBV4-3 to TRBJ2-5; D call uncertain. CDR1 is LGHNA and CDR2 is YSLEER in the germline V gene. This CDR3 comprises 14 residues. The V and J ends lost 1 base and 3 bases respectively, with 9 bases between them.

The rearrangement uses TRBV27 and TRBJ2-7; possibly TRBD1 or TRBD2 for D (7 bases each). The length of the CDR3 is 18 residues. Trimming took off 3 bases at V and 3 bases at J, with 24 bases between the two ends. Germline CDR1 MNHEY, CDR2 SMNVEV (reference sequence). CDR3: CASSFIWVARRGGYEQYF. CDR3 sequence (DNA): TGTGCCAGCAGTTTTATCTGGGTGGCGCGCAGGGGGGGCTACGAGCAGTACTTC.

This clonotype has only a few counts. DNA for the CDR3: TGTGCCAGCAGTTACATAGGGAAGGATGAGCAGTTCTTC. The encoded protein is CASSYIGKDEQFF. The V call is TRBV6-5, the J call TRBJ2-1; D uncertain. Trimming stripped 2 bases from V and 8 bases from J, with 10 bases between. The length of the CDR3 is 13 residues. Germline CDR1 is MNHEY and CDR2 is SVGAGI.

The gene calls are TRBV27 and TRBJ1-2; 11 bases are a match to TRBD1. This CDR3 region has 15 residues. Germline CDR1 is MNHEY and CDR2 is SMNVEV (reference sequence). With V trimmed by 4 bases and J by 4 bases, 5 bases remained unmatched. CDR3 protein: CASSSPDRGLYGYTF. Here the CDR3 DNA reads TGTGCCAGCAGTTCCCCGGACAGGGGGCTCTATGGCTACACCTTC.

The chain uses TRBV9 and TRBJ1-6; D is perhaps TRBD1 (5 bases). Germline V gene lookup returns CDR1 SGDLS and CDR2 YYNGEE. V was shortened by 0 bases and J by 7 bases, with 5 bases between the two germline ends. This CDR3 is 13 amino acids long. CDR3 nucleotide sequence: TGTGCCAGCAGCGTAGGGGGGAATTCACCCCTCCACTTT. It codes for CASSVGGNSPLHF.

In its sample, this clonotype was seen once. The chain couples TRBV9 to TRBJ1-1, with TRBD1 matching 7 bases. Per the germline V gene, CDR1 is SGDLS and CDR2 is YYNGEE. The CDR3 contains 15 residues. V lost 3 bases to trimming and J lost 4 bases; unmatched junction nucleotides: 9. This CDR3 is CASSGQGRGVTEAFF. DNA of the CDR3: TGTGCCAGCAGCGGACAGGGTCGTGGAGTCACTGAAGCTTTCTTT.

Here the CDR3 DNA reads TGTGCCAGCAGCCAAGCTTGGACAGGGGGCGTTGGCTACACCTTC. Amino acids: CASSQAWTGGVGYTF. The rearrangement uses TRBV14 and TRBJ1-2; TRBD1 agrees at 11 bases. CDR3 length: 15 amino acids. CDR1 and CDR2 from the germline V gene are SGHDN and FVKESK. V was clipped by 1 base and J by 7 bases; unmatched bases: 5.

This clonotype was seen only a few times. V and J are TRBV12-3 or TRBV12-4 and TRBJ2-3, with D perhaps matching TRBD2 (6 bases). The V end lost 8 bases, the J end lost 6 bases, and 15 bases lay between the germline ends. This CDR3 spans 13 amino acids. This chain's CDR3 is CASGGPVEDTQYF. Written as DNA, the CDR3 is TGTGCCAGCGGAGGGCCAGTTGAGGATACGCAGTATTTT.

V usage is TRBV20-1 and J usage is TRBJ2-5; 7 nucleotides align to TRBD1. This CDR3 is 15 amino acids long. Germline trimming cut 6 bases from V and 3 bases from J; bases unmatched to any gene: 13. Germline loops: CDR1 DFQATT, CDR2 SNEGSKA (reference sequence). The CDR3 sequence is CSAREIRDREETQYF. The DNA of the CDR3 is TGCAGTGCCAGGGAGATCCGGGACAGAGAAGAGACCCAGTACTTC.

The J gene is TRBJ1-1, the V gene TRBV29-1, with D unclear. Germline V gene data show CDR1 as SQVTM and CDR2 as ANQGSEA. Trimming shortened V by 6 bases and J by 3 bases, and 17 bases separated the two germline ends. The CDR3 spans 14 residues. CDR3 nucleotide sequence: TGCAGCGTGAGCCCGAGGGAGTGGGACACTGAAGCTTTCTTT. It codes for CSVSPREWDTEAFF. Complete variable domain (other parts from reference TRBV29-1 and TRBJ1-1): SAVISQKPSRDICQRGTSLTIQCQVDSQVTMMFWYRQQPGQSLTLIATANQGSEATYESGFVIDKFPISRPNLTFSTLTVSNMSPEDSSIYLCSVSPREWDTEAFFGQGTRLTVV.

The J gene is TRBJ2-1, the V gene TRBV9, with TRBD2 matching 8 bases. In germline, CDR1 is SGDLS, CDR2 YYNGEE. With 4 bases clipped from V and 9 bases from J, the junction kept 6 bases outside the gene matches. The CDR3 has 13 amino acids. The CDR3 loop reads CASSPGTSGEQFF. DNA of the CDR3: TGTGCCAGCAGCCCAGGGACTAGTGGTGAGCAGTTCTTC.

The V and J genes are TRBV4-1 and TRBJ1-2; D uncertain. Germline CDR1 is MGHRA and CDR2 is YSYEKL. The CDR3 covers 16 residues. V lost 0 bases and J 2 bases, leaving 13 bases between the germline ends. CDR3 bases: TGCGCCAGCAGCCAAGATCCCCCGGGAACCAACTATGGCTACACCTTC. This gives the protein CASSQDPPGTNYGYTF.

This rearrangement joins TRBV29-1 to TRBJ1-2; D is ambiguous. Trimming stripped 6 bases from V and 4 bases from J, with 12 bases between. Germline CDR1 and CDR2: SQVTM and ANQGSEA. The CDR3 sequence is 12 residues long. The CDR3 DNA follows: TGCAGCGTCGACTCCCAGTCCTATGGCTACACCTTC. This encodes CSVDSQSYGYTF.

This clonotype is a singleton in its sample. The chain carries TRBV20-1 and TRBJ2-1; the match to TRBD2 covers 10 bases. CDR3 length equals 16 residues. V shed 6 bases and J 4 bases; nucleotides not matched to a gene: 12. From germline, CDR1 is DFQATT and CDR2 SNEGSKA (reference sequence). DNA of the CDR3: TGCAGTGCACCCGGGTCTAGCGGGGGCCCTTACAATGAGCAGTTCTTC. This encodes CSAPGSSGGPYNEQFF.

J is TRBJ2-1 and V is TRBV20-1; 7 nucleotides align to TRBD2. Trimming took 1 base from V and 4 from J; bases not matched to a gene: 16. Germline V gives CDR1 DFQATT, CDR2 SNEGSKA (reference sequence). The CDR3 has 18 amino acids. The CDR3 DNA reads TGCAGTGCTAGAGGAGGCCTATTGGGGCAGGGAGGGTACAATGAGCAGTTCTTC. Protein: CSARGGLLGQGGYNEQFF.

The chain is built from TRBV27 and TRBJ1-1, with a possible D match to TRBD1 (5 bases). The germline gives CDR1 MNHEY, CDR2 SMNVEV (reference sequence). Trimming removed 1 base at V and 7 bases at J, with 10 bases between. This CDR3 contains 13 residues. The CDR3: CASSLFRGLEAFF. The CDR3 DNA follows: TGTGCCAGCAGTTTATTTCGGGGCCTTGAAGCTTTCTTT.

This clonotype was observed a single time. J is TRBJ2-6 and V is TRBV7-9, with D perhaps TRBD1 (7 bases). V lost 5 bases, J lost 0 bases, and 17 bases lay in between. Germline lookup yields CDR1 SEHNR and CDR2 FQNEAQ (reference sequence). The CDR3 has 18 residues. CDR3 in amino acids: CASSLPAGGSSGANVLTF. The CDR3 bases are TGTGCCAGCAGCCTCCCAGCAGGGGGGTCCTCTGGGGCCAACGTCCTGACTTTC.

The genes are TRBV30 and TRBJ1-1, with D hard to call. Germline CDR1 is GTSNPN and CDR2 is SVGIG (reference sequence). V dropped 4 bases and J dropped 0 bases, with 3 bases sitting between them. The CDR3 runs 11 residues. CDR3: CAWIMNTEAFF. DNA of the CDR3: TGTGCCTGGATCATGAACACTGAAGCTTTCTTT.

The chain uses TRBV4-1 and TRBJ1-4; weak D call: TRBD1 (5 bases). The V end lost 1 base, the J end lost 8 bases, and 17 bases lay between the germline ends. The V gene's germline CDR1 is MGHRA and CDR2 YSYEKL. The CDR3 extends over 16 amino acids. CDR3 nucleotide sequence: TGCGCCAGCAGCCAAGGGGGGTCCACTAAGGGAGAAAAACTGTTTTTT. Amino acids: CASSQGGSTKGEKLFF.

This rearrangement joins TRBV7-7 to TRBJ2-5; tentatively, D is TRBD1 (5 bases). Per germline, CDR1 SSHAT and CDR2 FNYEAQ (reference sequence). The CDR3 spans 15 residues. The V and J ends lost 2 bases and 2 bases respectively, with 12 bases between them. The CDR3 region is CASSLRFRDQETQYF. The CDR3 DNA reads TGTGCCAGCAGCTTACGTTTCAGGGATCAAGAGACCCAGTACTTC.